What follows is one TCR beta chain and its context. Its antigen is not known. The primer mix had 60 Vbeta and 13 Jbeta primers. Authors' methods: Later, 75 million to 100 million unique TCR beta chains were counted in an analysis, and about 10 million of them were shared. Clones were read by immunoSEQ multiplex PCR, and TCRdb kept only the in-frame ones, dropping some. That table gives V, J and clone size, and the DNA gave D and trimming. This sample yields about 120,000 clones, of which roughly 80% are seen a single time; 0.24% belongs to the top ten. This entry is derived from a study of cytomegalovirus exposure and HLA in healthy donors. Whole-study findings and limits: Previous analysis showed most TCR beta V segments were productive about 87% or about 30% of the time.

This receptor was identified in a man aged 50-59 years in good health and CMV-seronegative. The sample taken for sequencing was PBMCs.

The CDR3 DNA is TGTGCCAGCAGTCCTTGGGGCCCCTCCAAACAGCCCCAGCATTTT. Its translation: CASSPWGPSKQPQHF. This chain uses TRBV28 with TRBJ1-5; weak D call: TRBD1 (5 bases). CDR1 and CDR2 (germline): MDHEN, SYDVKM. V was clipped by 5 bases and J by 7 bases, with 18 bases between them. This CDR3 has 15 residues.